This passage covers 13 T cell receptor beta chains from one sample sequenced in a study of T cells in Graves' hyperthyroidism and ophthalmopathy. From RNA transcripts, TCR beta CDR3 regions were amplified. HTBI primers drove first-round RT-PCR of the TCR CDR3. TCRdb re-analysed the multiplex PCR reads in MiXCR, keeping a single row per CDR3 protein. The profile covers roughly 290,000 distinct CDR3 sequences, with approximately 17% appearing a single time and less than 70% taken by the ten largest. Input material: blood. These receptor sequences come from a woman aged 60-70 years with Graves' ophthalmopathy.

V is TRBV28 and J is TRBJ2-3; 8 bases align to TRBD2. This CDR3 spans 15 amino acids. CDR1 is MDHEN and CDR2 is SYDVKM in the germline V gene. After removal of 2 bases from V and 2 bases from J, the junction contained 3 bases not matched to a gene. CDR3 DNA: TGTGCCAGCAGTTTACCTAGCGGGCTCACAGATACGCAGTATTTT. It encodes CASSLPSGLTDTQYF.

At least ten counts were recorded for this clonotype. The CDR3: CASSLPTGELYNEQFF. The DNA of the CDR3 is TGTGCCAGCAGCCTCCCAACAGGGGAACTCTACAATGAGCAGTTCTTC. V usage is TRBV2 and J usage is TRBJ2-1; 7 bases match TRBD1. The length of the CDR3 is 16 residues. CDR1 is SNHLY and CDR2 is FYNNEI in the germline V gene. The trim removed 6 bases at V and 3 bases at J, leaving 11 bases unmatched.

This clonotype was seen ten or more times. The rearrangement uses TRBV27 and TRBJ2-7, with 11 bases lining up with TRBD2. Unmatched junction bases numbered 13, after V lost 4 bases and J lost 2 bases. CDR3 length: 18 amino acids. Germline CDR1 and CDR2: MNHEY and SMNVEV (reference sequence). The CDR3 is CASSSRLRLAGTTYEQYF. The CDR3 DNA sequence: TGTGCCAGCAGTTCCCGATTACGACTAGCGGGAACGACCTACGAGCAGTACTTC.

This clonotype appeared many times. The chain carries TRBV6-6 and TRBJ1-3, with D unresolved. Trimming took off 0 bases at V and 4 bases at J, with 16 bases between the two ends. The CDR3 has 17 residues. Germline CDR1 is MNHNY and CDR2 is SVGAGI (reference sequence). The DNA for the CDR3 is TGTGCCAGCAGTTACTCGGTCTGGACGATAGCGGGAAACACCATATATTTT. It encodes CASSYSVWTIAGNTIYF.

This clonotype showed up many times. This could be a read error, since a much larger clone is one nucleotide away. This chain joins TRBV7-2 and TRBJ1-2; maybe TRBD1 (5 bases). The CDR3 runs 14 residues. V dropped 5 bases and J dropped 6 bases, with 16 bases sitting between them. Germline CDR1 is SGHTA and CDR2 is FQGNSA. The CDR3 here is CASSQDKVVHGYTF. In DNA form, the CDR3 reads TGTGCCAGCAGCCAGGACAAGGTAGTTCATGGCTACACCTTC.

There are many counts of this clonotype. J is TRBJ2-1 and V is TRBV5-1; TRBD1 matches at 9 bases. The CDR3 spans 15 residues. Germline V gene lookup returns CDR1 SGHRS and CDR2 YFSETQ. V was clipped by 2 bases and J by 5 bases; unmatched bases: 5. Written as DNA, the CDR3 is TGCGCCAGCAGCTTTACCGGGACAGGGAACAATGAGCAGTTCTTC. It codes for CASSFTGTGNNEQFF. The full variable domain, its missing parts supplied by reference TRBV5-1 and TRBJ2-1, is KAGVTQTPRYLIKTRGQQVTLSCSPISGHRSVSWYQQTPGQGLQFLFEYFSETQRNKGNFPGRFSGRQFSNSRSEMNVSTLELGDSALYLCASSFTGTGNNEQFFGPGTRLTVL.

This clonotype has ten or more counts. The chain employs TRBV11-2 and TRBJ2-7, with D uncertain. Trimming took 0 bases from V and 3 from J, leaving 9 bases between them. CDR3 size: 14 residues. The germline gives CDR1 SGHAT, CDR2 FQNNGV. The CDR3 DNA follows: TGTGCCAGCAGCTTAGATCTCAGAGTCTACGAGCAGTACTTC. It codes for CASSLDLRVYEQYF.

The chain employs TRBV12-3 or TRBV12-4 and TRBJ2-5, with no clear D. The CDR3 spans 14 residues. Trimming left V 6 bases short and J 2 bases short, with 13 bases between. The DNA of the CDR3 is TGTGCCAGCAGACCATGGACCGGACAAGAGACCCAGTACTTC. Encoded protein: CASRPWTGQETQYF.

CDR3 loop: CAREVWVRYNSPLHF. Here the CDR3 DNA reads TGTGCCAGAGAAGTATGGGTCCGCTATAATTCACCCCTCCACTTT. The chain links TRBV25-1 to TRBJ1-6; D uncertain. Trimming took off 9 bases at V and 3 bases at J, with 15 bases between the two ends. Per the germline V gene, CDR1 is MGHDK and CDR2 is SYGVNS. CDR3 size: 15 residues.

The rearrangement joins TRBV6-5 to TRBJ1-3, with no clear D. Trimming removed 6 bases from V and 0 bases from J, with 9 bases in between. The V gene's germline CDR1 is MNHEY and CDR2 SVGAGI. The CDR3 extends over 14 amino acids. The DNA of the CDR3 is TGTGCCAGCAGCCTACAGCGCTCTGGAAACACCATATATTTT. It translates to CASSLQRSGNTIYF.

The chain couples TRBV29-1 to TRBJ1-1; a weak D match, TRBD1 (6 bases). V was cut by 6 bases and J by 3 bases, with 14 bases left in between. Germline CDR1 is SQVTM and CDR2 is ANQGSEA. The CDR3 is 13 residues long. The CDR3 protein is CSVLRDTHTEAFF. For the CDR3, the DNA is TGCAGCGTCCTCCGGGACACACACACTGAAGCTTTCTTT.

This clonotype was counted many times. For the CDR3, the DNA is TGTGCCAGCAGCTTTCCCTCCCTGGGGGTCTACGAGCAGTACTTC. Encoded protein: CASSFPSLGVYEQYF. The gene calls are TRBV11-2 and TRBJ2-7, with D possibly being TRBD1 or TRBD2 (5 bases each). The V gene lost 3 bases and the J gene lost 3 bases, with 15 bases spanning the gap. Per the germline V gene, CDR1 is SGHAT and CDR2 is FQNNGV. The CDR3 extends over 15 amino acids.

Note on this clonotype: One base away lies a much larger clone, so this may be a sequencing read error. Lacking the conserved final phenylalanine or tryptophan, this CDR3 likely reflects a read error. V usage is TRBV7-2 and J usage is TRBJ2-1, with a tentative D call TRBD2 (6 bases). The CDR3 is 15 residues long. The V end lost 5 bases, the J end lost 0 bases, and 11 bases lay between the germline ends. CDR1 and CDR2 (germline): SGHTA, FQGNSA. CDR3 sequence: CASSNSGGSYNEQFL. CDR3 DNA sequence: TGTGCCAGCAGCAATAGCGGAGGCTCCTACAATGAGCAGTTCCTC.